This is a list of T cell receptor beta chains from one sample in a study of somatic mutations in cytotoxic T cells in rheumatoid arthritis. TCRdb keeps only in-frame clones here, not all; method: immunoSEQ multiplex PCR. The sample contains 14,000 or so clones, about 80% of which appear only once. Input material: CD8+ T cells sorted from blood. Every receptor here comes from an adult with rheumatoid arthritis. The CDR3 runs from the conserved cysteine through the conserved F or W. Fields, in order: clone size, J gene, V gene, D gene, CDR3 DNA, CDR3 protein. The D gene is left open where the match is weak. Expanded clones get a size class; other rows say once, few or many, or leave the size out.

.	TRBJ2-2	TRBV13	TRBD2	TGTGCCAGCAGCTTAGGGGGGACTATGTCGAACACCGGGGAGCTGTTTTTT	CASSLGGTMSNTGELFF
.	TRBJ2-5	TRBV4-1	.	TGCGCCAGCAGCCACGACTCAGAGACCCAGTACTTC	CASSHDSETQYF
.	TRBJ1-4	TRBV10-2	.	TGCGCCAGCAGTGAGGGCGGAGGGGAACTGTTTTTT	CASSEGGGELFF
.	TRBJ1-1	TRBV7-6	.	TGTGCCAGCAGCTTAGTGAACACTGAAGCTTTCTTT	CASSLVNTEAFF
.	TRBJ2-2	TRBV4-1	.	TGCGCCAGCAGCCAGCACAGGGTCACCGGGGAGCTGTTTTTT	CASSQHRVTGELFF
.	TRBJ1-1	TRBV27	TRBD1	TGTGCCAGCAGTTTATCAAGGACAGGGAACACTGAAGCTTTCTTT	CASSLSRTGNTEAFF
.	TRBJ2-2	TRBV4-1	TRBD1	TGCGCCAGCAGCCAAGAATCCCGCAGGGGGACCGGGGAGCTGTTTTTT	CASSQESRRGTGELFF
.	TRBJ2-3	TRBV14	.	TGTGCCAGCAGCCAAGGCAGAAGTTACACAGATACGCAGTATTTT	CASSQGRSYTDTQYF
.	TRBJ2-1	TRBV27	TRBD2	TGTGCCAGCAGTTCTCCGGGACTAGCGGGGGGGCCTGGAGAGCAGTTCTTC	CASSSPGLAGGPGEQFF
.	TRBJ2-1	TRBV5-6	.	TGTGCCAGCAGCTTTCGGGGGTACAATGAGCAGTTCTTC	CASSFRGYNEQFF
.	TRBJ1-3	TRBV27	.	TGTGCCAGCAGTTCCAAGCCTGGAAACACCATATATTTT	CASSSKPGNTIYF
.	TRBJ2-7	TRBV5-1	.	TGCGCCAGCAGCTTGGGTATTAACTACGAGCAGTACTTC	CASSLGINYEQYF
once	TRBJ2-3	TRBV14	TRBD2	TGTGCCAGCAGCCAAGGGTCCCAAGCGGGAGTAGATACGCAGTATTTT	CASSQGSQAGVDTQYF
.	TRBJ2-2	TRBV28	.	TGTGCCAGCAGTAGCTACCAGCGGAGGAACACCGGGGAGCTGTTTTTT	CASSSYQRRNTGELFF
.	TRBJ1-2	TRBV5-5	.	TGTGCCAGCAGCTTGGGCTTGGTAACTTACTATGGCTACACCTTC	CASSLGLVTYYGYTF
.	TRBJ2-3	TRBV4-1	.	TGCGCCAGCAGCCCCCATTGGATAGGTGTCGCAGATACGCAGTATTTT	CASSPHWIGVADTQYF
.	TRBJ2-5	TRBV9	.	TGTGCCAGCAGCGTAGTACCAGAAGAGACCCAGTACTTC	CASSVVPEETQYF
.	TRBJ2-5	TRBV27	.	TGTGCCAGCAGTCTCTACAGGGCTCAAGAGACCCAGTACTTC	CASSLYRAQETQYF
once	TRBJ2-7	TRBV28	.	TGTGCCAGAGGACTGGAGTTCTCCTACGAGCAGTACTTC	CARGLEFSYEQYF
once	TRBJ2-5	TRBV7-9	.	TGTGCCAGCAGCTTCGGGGGTCCACAAGAGACCCAGTACTTC	CASSFGGPQETQYF
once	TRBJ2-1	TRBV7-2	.	TGTGCCAGCAGCCTACCCTATATCGATGAGCAGTTCTTC	CASSLPYIDEQFF
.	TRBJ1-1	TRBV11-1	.	TGTGCCAGCACCCCGGTACTGAACACTGAAGCTTTCTTT	CASTPVLNTEAFF
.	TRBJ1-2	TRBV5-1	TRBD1	TGCGCCAGCAGCTTGGTTGGGACAGAATATGGCTACACCTTC	CASSLVGTEYGYTF
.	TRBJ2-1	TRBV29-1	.	TGCAGCGTTGGAGTCGAGCAGCGGAGCTACAATGAGCAGTTCTTC	CSVGVEQRSYNEQFF
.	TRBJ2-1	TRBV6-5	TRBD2	TGTGCCAGCAGTTGGACTAGCGGGGGGGCCTACAATGAGCAGTTCTTC	CASSWTSGGAYNEQFF
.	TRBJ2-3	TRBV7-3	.	TGTGCCAGCAGCCTCCTACCGGAGGGCACAGATACGCAGTATTTT	CASSLLPEGTDTQYF
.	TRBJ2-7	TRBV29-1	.	TGCAGCGTTGCAGCTGGGGGCCTCTCCTACGAGCAGTACTTC	CSVAAGGLSYEQYF
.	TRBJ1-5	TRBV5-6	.	TGTGCCAGCAGCTCGTCATTGGGGCCCCAGCATTTT	CASSSSLGPQHF
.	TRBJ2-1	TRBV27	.	TGTGCCAGCAGTTGGGACGGTAGTTCCTACAATGAGCAGTTCTTC	CASSWDGSSYNEQFF
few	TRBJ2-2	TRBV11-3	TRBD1	TGTGCCAGCAGCCCGGACAGGGGCGGAACCGGGGAGCTGTTTTTT	CASSPDRGGTGELFF
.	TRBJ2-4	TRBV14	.	TGTGCCAGCAGCCAAGATATTCGGTTCGGAAACATTCAGTACTTC	CASSQDIRFGNIQYF
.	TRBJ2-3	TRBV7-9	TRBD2	TGTGCCAGCAGCCCACGGGGGGGGTGGGGAGCAGATACGCAGTATTTT	CASSPRGGWGADTQYF
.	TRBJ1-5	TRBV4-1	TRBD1	TGCGCCAGCAGCCTTGGGGACAGGGGGCATCAGCCCCAGCATTTT	CASSLGDRGHQPQHF
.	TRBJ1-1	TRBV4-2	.	TGTGCCAGCAGCCAAGAAGACACCTCGGGTACTGAAGCTTTCTTT	CASSQEDTSGTEAFF
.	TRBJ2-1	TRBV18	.	TGTGCCAGCTCACCACCGTGGGCCGGGGAACGCAATGAGCAGTTCTTC	CASSPPWAGERNEQFF
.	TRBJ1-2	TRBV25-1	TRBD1	TGTGCCAGCAGTGAAAGAGGACAGGGGAACTATGGCTACACCTTC	CASSERGQGNYGYTF
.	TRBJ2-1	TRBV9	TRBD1	TGTGCCAGCAGCGGCCGGGACAGCTCCTACAATGAGCAGTTCTTC	CASSGRDSSYNEQFF
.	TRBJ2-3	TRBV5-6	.	TGTGCCAGCAGCCCCCAGAGCACAGATACGCAGTATTTT	CASSPQSTDTQYF
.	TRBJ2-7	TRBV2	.	TGTGCCAGCAGGATGATCAGGGAAGGTAATTACTTC	CASRMIREGNYF
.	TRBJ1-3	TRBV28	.	TGTGCCAGCAGTCTCCCAGCCGGGAGCTCTGGAAACACCATATATTTT	CASSLPAGSSGNTIYF
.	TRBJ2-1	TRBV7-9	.	TGTGCCAGCAGCTTAGTGGGACTTCTCAATGAGCAGTTCTTC	CASSLVGLLNEQFF
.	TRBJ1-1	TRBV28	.	TGTGCCAGCTTATCTACAGGGCTGAACACTGAAGCTTTCTTT	CASLSTGLNTEAFF
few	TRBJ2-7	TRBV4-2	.	TGTGCCAGCAGCCAAGGGATAGTAGGGGCGAACTCCCGCGAGCAGTACTTC	CASSQGIVGANSREQYF
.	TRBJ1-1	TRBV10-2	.	TGCGCCAGCAGTGACTCGGCTGAAGCTTTCTTT	CASSDSAEAFF
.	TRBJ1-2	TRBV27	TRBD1	TGTGCCAGCGCCATAGGACAGGGTAGTGGCTACACCTTC	CASAIGQGSGYTF
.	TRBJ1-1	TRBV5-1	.	TGCGCCAGCAGCTTGGCCCCGGGAACGAACACTGAAGCTTTCTTT	CASSLAPGTNTEAFF
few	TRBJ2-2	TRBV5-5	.	TGTGCCAGCAGCTTAGTTCAGAGGCTATTCGAAGGGGAGCTGTTTTTT	CASSLVQRLFEGELFF
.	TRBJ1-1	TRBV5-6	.	TGTGCCAGCAGCTCAGGGATGGGCACTGAAGCTTTCTTT	CASSSGMGTEAFF
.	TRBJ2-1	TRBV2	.	TGTGCCAGCAGTGAAGGCGGGCTAGCTGGGTTATCCTACAATGAGCAGTTCTTC	CASSEGGLAGLSYNEQFF
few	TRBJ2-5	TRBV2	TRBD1	TGTGCCAGCAGTGATCGGACAGGGAGTGTAGAGACCCAGTACTTC	CASSDRTGSVETQYF
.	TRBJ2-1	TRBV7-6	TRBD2	TGTGCCAGCAGCTTAGAGTCTAGCGGGAGTGATGAGCAGTTCTTC	CASSLESSGSDEQFF
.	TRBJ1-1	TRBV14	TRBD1	TGTGCCAGCAGCTATGACAGGGTGGGGGTTTTCTTT	CASSYDRVGVFF
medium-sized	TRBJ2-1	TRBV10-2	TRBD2	TGCGCCAGCAGTGAACCCGGGACTAGCCTTTACAATGAGCAGTTCTTC	CASSEPGTSLYNEQFF